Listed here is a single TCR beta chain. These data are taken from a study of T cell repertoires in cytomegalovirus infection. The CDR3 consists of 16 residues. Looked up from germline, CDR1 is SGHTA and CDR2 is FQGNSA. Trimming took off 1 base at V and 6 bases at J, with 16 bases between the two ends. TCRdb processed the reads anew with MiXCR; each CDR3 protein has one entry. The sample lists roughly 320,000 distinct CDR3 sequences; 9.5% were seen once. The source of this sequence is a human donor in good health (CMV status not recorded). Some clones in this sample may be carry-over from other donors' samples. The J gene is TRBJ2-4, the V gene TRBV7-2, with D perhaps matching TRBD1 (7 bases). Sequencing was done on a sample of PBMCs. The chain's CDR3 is CASSLDGGGGSNIQYF. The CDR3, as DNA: TGTGCCAGCAGCTTAGATGGAGGAGGGGGCTCAAACATTCAGTACTTC.